This record covers a single T cell receptor beta chain. Antigen specificity is unknown. The CDR3 is made up of 15 amino acids. Germline V gene data show CDR1 as SEHNR and CDR2 as FQNEAQ (reference sequence). V was cut by 5 bases and J by 2 bases, with 15 bases left in between. The data originate from a study of blood T cells in healthy people across ages. Overall study context: About one barcoded beta molecule per two T cells was captured by template switching. The study's findings and limits: CMV status of donors was unknown, possibly confounding expanded clonotype changes. Diversity of TCR beta correlated strongly with naive T cell percentage.

Sample-barcoded 5' priming and a J-beta primer mix drove a second PCR of 7 to 11 cycles. Each CDR3 protein is one row after TCRdb ran MiXCR on the 5' RACE reads. Of roughly 1.4 million distinct CDR3 sequences listed, approximately 59% are singletons. This chain uses TRBV7-9 with TRBJ2-5; D might be TRBD2 (6 bases). Sequenced input: blood. This TCR was sampled from a man younger than 30 in good health. The CDR3 coding sequence is TGTGCCAGCAGCAATGTCGGCGGGGAACAAGAGACCCAGTACTTC. Translating it yields CASSNVGGEQETQYF.